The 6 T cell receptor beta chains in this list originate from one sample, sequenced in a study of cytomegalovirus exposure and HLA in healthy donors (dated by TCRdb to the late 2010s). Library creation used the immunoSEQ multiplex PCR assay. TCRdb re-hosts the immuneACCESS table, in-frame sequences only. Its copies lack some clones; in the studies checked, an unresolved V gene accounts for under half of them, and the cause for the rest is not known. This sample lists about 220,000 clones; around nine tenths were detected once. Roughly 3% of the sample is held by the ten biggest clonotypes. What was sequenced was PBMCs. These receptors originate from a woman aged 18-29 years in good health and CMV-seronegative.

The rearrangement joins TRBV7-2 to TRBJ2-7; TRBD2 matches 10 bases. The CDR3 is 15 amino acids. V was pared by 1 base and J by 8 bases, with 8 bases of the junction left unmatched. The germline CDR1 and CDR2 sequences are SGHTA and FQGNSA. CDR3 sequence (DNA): TGTGCCAGCAGCTTAGGGCTAGCGGGAGTATCACAGCAGTACTTC. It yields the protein CASSLGLAGVSQQYF. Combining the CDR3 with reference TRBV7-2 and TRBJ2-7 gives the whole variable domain GAGVSQSPSNKVTEKGKDVELRCDPISGHTALYWYRQSLGQGLEFLIYFQGNSAPDKSGLPSDRFSAERTGGSVSTLTIQRTQQEDSAVYLCASSLGLAGVSQQYFGPGTRLTVT.

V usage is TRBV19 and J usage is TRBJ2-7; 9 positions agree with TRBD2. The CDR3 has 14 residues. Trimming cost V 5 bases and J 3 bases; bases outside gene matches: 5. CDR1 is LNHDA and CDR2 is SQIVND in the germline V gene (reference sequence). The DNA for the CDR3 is TGTGCCAGTAGTGCCCTAGCGGGAATCTACGAGCAGTACTTC. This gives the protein CASSALAGIYEQYF.

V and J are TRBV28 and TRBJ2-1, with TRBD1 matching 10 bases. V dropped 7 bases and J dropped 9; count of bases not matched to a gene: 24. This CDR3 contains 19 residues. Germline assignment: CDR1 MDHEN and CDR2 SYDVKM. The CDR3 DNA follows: TGTGCCAGCACTCCGGGGGGCTCCCCCGGGACAGGGGTAGGAGGTGAGCAGTTCTTC. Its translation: CASTPGGSPGTGVGGEQFF.

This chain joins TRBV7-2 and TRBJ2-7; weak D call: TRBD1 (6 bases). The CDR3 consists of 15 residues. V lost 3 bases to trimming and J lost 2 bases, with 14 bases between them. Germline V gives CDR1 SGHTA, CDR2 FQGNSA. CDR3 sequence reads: CASSFSARDTYEQYF. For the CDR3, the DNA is TGTGCCAGCAGCTTTAGTGCCCGGGACACCTACGAGCAGTACTTC. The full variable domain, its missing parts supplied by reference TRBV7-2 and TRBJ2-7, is GAGVSQSPSNKVTEKGKDVELRCDPISGHTALYWYRQSLGQGLEFLIYFQGNSAPDKSGLPSDRFSAERTGGSVSTLTIQRTQQEDSAVYLCASSFSARDTYEQYFGPGTRLTVT.

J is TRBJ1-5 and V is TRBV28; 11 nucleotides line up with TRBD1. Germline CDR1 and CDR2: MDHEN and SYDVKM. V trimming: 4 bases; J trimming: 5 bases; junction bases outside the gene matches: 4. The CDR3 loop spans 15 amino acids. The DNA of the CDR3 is TGTGCCAGCAGTTCCGGGACAGGGGGTTATCAGCCCCAGCATTTT. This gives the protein CASSSGTGGYQPQHF.

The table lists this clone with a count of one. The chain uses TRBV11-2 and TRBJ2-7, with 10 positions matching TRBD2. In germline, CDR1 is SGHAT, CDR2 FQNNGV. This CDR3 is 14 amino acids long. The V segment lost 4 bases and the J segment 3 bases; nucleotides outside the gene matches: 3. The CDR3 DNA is TGTGCCAGCAGCTCTCGGACTAGCGGCTACGAGCAGTACTTC. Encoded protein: CASSSRTSGYEQYF.